The 3 T cell receptor beta chains presented below share a single source sample, sequenced in a study of beta chain features in type 1 diabetes. Findings and limits, study-wide: TCRB CDR3 length was moderately but significantly reduced in all four CD4+ subsets of Type 1 diabetes patients.

What was sequenced were expressed TCRB transcripts, since all of the isolated RNA had been reverse transcribed. The data were produced by immunoSEQ multiplex PCR, yet TCRdb's version contains in-frame clones alone and is incomplete. The data show about 240,000 clones, with roughly 13% seen just once and 0.015% to 0.02% held by the top ten. No antigens are known for them. Material: naive CD4+ T cells from blood. Receptor source: a man between 25 and 39 years old with type 1 diabetes.

This clone was counted a few times. The chain uses TRBV27 and TRBJ2-3; D unresolved. Germline V gene lookup returns CDR1 MNHEY and CDR2 SMNVEV (reference sequence). The CDR3 consists of 14 residues. Trimming took 5 bases from V and 5 from J, leaving 14 bases between them. The DNA for the CDR3 is TGTGCCAGCAGTCCCATACTCCGAGAAGATACGCAGTATTTT. It specifies CASSPILREDTQYF.

In this sample, this clone turned up a few times. The CDR3, as DNA: TGCGCCAGCAGCCAGGGGGTCACTAGCGGCCCAGGGGAGACCCAGTACTTC. Encoded protein: CASSQGVTSGPGETQYF. The rearrangement uses TRBV4-1 and TRBJ2-5, with 8 bases matching TRBD2. Germline loops: CDR1 MGHRA, CDR2 YSYEKL. V shed 3 bases and J 5 bases; nucleotides not matched to a gene: 14. The CDR3 runs to 17 residues.

This clone was counted a few times. J is TRBJ1-6 and V is TRBV9, with D hard to call. Trimming pared 2 bases from V and 9 bases from J, leaving 12 bases between. CDR1 is SGDLS, CDR2 YYNGEE, per germline. The CDR3 sequence is 14 residues long. CDR3 nucleotide sequence: TGTGCCAGCAGCGTGGACTCTTTCGGTTCACCCCTCCACTTT. This sequence encodes CASSVDSFGSPLHF.